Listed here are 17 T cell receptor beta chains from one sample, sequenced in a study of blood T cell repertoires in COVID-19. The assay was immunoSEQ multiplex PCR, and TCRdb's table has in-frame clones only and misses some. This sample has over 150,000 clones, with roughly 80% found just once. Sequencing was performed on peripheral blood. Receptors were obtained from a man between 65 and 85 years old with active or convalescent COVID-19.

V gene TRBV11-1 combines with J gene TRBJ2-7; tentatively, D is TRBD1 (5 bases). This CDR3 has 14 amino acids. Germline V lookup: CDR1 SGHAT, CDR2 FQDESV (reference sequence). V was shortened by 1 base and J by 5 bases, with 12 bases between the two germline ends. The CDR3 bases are TGTGCCAGCAGCTTAGTGGCAGGGTACCACGAGCAGTACTTC. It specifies CASSLVAGYHEQYF.

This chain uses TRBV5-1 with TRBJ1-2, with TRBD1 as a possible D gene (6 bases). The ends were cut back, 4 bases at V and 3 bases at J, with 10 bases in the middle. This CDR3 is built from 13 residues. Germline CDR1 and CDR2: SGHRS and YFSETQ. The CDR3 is CASSTTGYYGYTF. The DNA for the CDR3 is TGCGCCAGCAGCACAACAGGGTACTATGGCTACACCTTC.

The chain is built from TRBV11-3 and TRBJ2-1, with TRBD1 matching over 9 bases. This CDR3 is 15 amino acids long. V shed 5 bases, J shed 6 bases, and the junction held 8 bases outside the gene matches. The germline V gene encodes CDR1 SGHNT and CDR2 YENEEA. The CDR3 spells CASSTDRGGVNEQFF. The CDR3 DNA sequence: TGTGCCAGCAGCACAGACAGGGGGGGGGTCAATGAGCAGTTCTTC.

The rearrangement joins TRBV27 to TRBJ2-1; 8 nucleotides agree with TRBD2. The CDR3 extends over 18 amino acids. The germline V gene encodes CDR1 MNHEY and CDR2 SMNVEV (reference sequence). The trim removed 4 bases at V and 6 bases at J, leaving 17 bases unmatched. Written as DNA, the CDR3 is TGTGCCAGCAGTTCCCACCGGGGGGGTCGGGTTATAGGCAATGAGCAGTTCTTC. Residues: CASSSHRGGRVIGNEQFF.

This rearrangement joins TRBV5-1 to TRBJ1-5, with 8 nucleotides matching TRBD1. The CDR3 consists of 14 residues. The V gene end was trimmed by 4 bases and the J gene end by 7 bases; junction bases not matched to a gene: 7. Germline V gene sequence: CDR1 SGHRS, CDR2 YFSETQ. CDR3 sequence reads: CASSPGQGGQPQHF. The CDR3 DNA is TGCGCCAGCAGCCCCGGACAGGGTGGACAGCCCCAGCATTTT. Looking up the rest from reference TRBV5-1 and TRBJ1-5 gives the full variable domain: KAGVTQTPRYLIKTRGQQVTLSCSPISGHRSVSWYQQTPGQGLQFLFEYFSETQRNKGNFPGRFSGRQFSNSRSEMNVSTLELGDSALYLCASSPGQGGQPQHFGDGTRLSIL.

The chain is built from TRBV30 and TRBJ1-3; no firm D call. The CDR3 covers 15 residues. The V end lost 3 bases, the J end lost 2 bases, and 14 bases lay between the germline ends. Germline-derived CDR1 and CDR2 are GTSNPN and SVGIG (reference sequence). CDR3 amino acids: CAWRGYWEAGNTIYF. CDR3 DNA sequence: TGTGCCTGGAGGGGCTACTGGGAGGCTGGAAACACCATATATTTT.

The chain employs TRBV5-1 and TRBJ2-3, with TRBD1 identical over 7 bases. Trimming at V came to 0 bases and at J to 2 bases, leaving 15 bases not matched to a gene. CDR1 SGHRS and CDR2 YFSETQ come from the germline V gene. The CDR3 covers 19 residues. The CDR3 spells CASSLVAGSGTVFTDTQYF. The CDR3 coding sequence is TGCGCCAGCAGCTTGGTGGCAGGGTCCGGGACAGTCTTCACAGATACGCAGTATTTT.

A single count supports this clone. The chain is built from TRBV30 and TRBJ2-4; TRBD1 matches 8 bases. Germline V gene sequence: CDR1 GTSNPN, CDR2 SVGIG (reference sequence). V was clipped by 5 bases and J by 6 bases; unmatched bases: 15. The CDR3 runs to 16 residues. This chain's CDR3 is CAWATLRGLYGNIQYF. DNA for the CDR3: TGTGCCTGGGCCACCCTCAGGGGGCTTTACGGAAACATTCAGTACTTC.

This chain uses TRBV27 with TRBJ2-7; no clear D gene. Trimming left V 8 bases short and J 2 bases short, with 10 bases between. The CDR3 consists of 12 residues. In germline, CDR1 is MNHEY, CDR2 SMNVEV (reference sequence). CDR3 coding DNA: TGTGCCAGCGGTCTTGGCCCCTACGAGCAGTACTTC. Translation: CASGLGPYEQYF.

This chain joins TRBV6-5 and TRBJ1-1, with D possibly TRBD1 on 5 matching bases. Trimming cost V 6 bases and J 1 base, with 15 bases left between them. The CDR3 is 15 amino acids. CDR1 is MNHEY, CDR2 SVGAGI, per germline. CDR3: CASSQQAGWNTEAFF. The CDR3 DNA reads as TGTGCCAGCAGCCAACAAGCAGGGTGGAACACTGAAGCTTTCTTT.

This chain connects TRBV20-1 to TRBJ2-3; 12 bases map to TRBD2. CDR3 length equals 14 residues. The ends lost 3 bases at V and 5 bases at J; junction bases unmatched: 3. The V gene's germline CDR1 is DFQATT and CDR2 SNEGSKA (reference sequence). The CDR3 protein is CSASLAGGRDTQYF. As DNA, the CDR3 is TGCAGTGCTAGTCTAGCGGGGGGGCGAGATACGCAGTATTTT.

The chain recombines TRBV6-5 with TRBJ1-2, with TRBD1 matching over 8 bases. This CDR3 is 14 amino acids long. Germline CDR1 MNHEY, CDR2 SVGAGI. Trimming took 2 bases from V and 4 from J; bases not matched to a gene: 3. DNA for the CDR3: TGTGCCAGCAGTTACCGGGGACAGGCCTATGGCTACACCTTC. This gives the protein CASSYRGQAYGYTF.

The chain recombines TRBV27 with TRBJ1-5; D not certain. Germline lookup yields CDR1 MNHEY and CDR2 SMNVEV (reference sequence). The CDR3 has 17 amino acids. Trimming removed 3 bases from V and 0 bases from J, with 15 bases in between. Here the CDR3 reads CASSFRSVGYSNQPQHF. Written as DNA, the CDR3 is TGTGCCAGCAGTTTTAGGTCAGTGGGCTATAGCAATCAGCCCCAGCATTTT.

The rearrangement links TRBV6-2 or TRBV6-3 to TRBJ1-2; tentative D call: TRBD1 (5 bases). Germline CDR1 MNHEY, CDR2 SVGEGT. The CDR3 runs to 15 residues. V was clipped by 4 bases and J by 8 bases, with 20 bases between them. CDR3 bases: TGTGCCAGCAGTTTTAGGGGCAACGTCTACGAAGGCTACACCTTC. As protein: CASSFRGNVYEGYTF.

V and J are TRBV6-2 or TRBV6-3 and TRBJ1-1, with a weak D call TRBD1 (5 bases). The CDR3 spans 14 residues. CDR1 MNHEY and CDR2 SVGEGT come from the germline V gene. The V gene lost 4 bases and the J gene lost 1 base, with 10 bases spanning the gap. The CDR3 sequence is CASSFDRRNTEAFF. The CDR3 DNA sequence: TGTGCCAGCAGTTTTGACAGAAGGAACACTGAAGCTTTCTTT.

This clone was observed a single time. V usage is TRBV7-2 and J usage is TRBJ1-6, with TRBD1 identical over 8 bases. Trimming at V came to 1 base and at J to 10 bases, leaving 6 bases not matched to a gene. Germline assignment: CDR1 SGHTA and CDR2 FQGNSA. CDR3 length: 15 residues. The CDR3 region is CASSLGPGGDSPLHF. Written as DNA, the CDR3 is TGTGCCAGCAGCTTAGGTCCAGGGGGCGACTCACCCCTCCACTTT.

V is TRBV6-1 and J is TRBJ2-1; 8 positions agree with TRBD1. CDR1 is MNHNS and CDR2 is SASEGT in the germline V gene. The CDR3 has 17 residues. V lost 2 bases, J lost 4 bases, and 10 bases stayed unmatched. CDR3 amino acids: CASSERPPGTGYNEQFF. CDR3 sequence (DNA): TGTGCCAGCAGTGAACGACCCCCAGGGACAGGATACAATGAGCAGTTCTTC.